The clone carrying this TCR beta chain was seen ten or more times. Trimming took 0 bases from V and 0 from J; bases not matched to a gene: 2. Germline V lookup: CDR1 SGHRS, CDR2 YFSETQ. CDR3 length equals 16 residues. In building TCR beta libraries, iRepertoire HTBI primers were used together with Arm-PCR of CDR3 regions. One entry per CDR3 protein results from TCRdb running MiXCR on the multiplex PCR reads. This table holds 400,000 to 500,000 distinct CDR3 sequences, 11% to 15% found once. The sample belongs to a study of regulatory T cells in long-lasting Graves disease. As for time point: newly diagnosed GD, antithyroid drugs for less than 3 months. Following extraction of RNA from PBMCs, that RNA was used to make the TCR library. The sample also formed part of further work on T cells in Graves' hyperthyroidism and ophthalmopathy.

Specimen: peripheral blood mononuclear cells (PBMCs), collected at new diagnosis, from a patient treated with antithyroid drugs. The TCR originated in a woman in her fifties or sixties with Graves disease. The rearrangement links TRBV5-1 to TRBJ2-3, with 9 bases fitting TRBD2. CDR3 amino acids: CASSLGLAESTDTQYF. CDR3 DNA: TGCGCCAGCAGCTTGGGACTAGCGGAGAGCACAGATACGCAGTATTTT.